This TCR beta chain appears in the sequencing data of a study of T cell responses to AZD1222 COVID-19 vaccine. Study-wide results and limits: Increases in Spike-specific TCR breadth and depth were seen after two AZD1222 doses.

Clones were sequenced by immunoSEQ multiplex PCR, and TCRdb holds only the in-frame ones, with some missing. The sample consists of 100,000 to 150,000 clones, about 85% of them appearing once. CDR1 and CDR2 from the germline V gene are LNHDA and SQIVND (reference sequence). The CDR3 totals 14 residues. Trimming removed 6 bases from V and 4 bases from J, with 13 bases in between. This clone appeared a single time. Its antigen is unidentified. The sequencing used peripheral blood, collected 28 days after the second AZD1222 dose. V usage is TRBV19 and J usage is TRBJ1-5, with D perhaps TRBD1 (5 bases). The TCR comes from an adult who received the AZD1222 COVID-19 vaccine. The CDR3 bases are TGTGCCAGTAGCGCGGCAGGGCTGAATCAGCCCCAGCATTTT. This sequence encodes CASSAAGLNQPQHF.